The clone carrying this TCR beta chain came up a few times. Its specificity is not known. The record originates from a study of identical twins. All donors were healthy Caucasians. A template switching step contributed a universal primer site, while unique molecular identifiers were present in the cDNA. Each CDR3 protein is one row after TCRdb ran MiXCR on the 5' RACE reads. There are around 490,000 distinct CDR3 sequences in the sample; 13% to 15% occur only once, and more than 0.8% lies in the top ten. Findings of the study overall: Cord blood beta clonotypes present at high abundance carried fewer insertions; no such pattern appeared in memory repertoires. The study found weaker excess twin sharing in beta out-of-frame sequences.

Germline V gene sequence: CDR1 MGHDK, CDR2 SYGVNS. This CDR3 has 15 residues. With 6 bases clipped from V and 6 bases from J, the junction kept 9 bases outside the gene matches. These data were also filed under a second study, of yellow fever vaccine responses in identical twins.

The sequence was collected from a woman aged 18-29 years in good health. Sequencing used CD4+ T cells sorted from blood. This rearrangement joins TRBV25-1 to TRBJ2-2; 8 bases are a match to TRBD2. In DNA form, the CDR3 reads TGTGCCAGCAGCCCAAGCGGGAGCATCCCCGGGGAGCTGTTTTTT. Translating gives CASSPSGSIPGELFF.